What follows are 7 T cell receptor beta chains derived from one specimen sequenced in a study of Graves' ophthalmopathy and Graves' hyperthyroidism. RNA transcripts provided the template for amplifying TCR beta CDR3 regions. The first round was an RT-PCR with HTBI primers, and the second round was a multiplex PCR. TCRdb redid the calling of the multiplex PCR reads with MiXCR, one entry per CDR3 protein. The sample has some 160,000 distinct CDR3 sequences; about two fifths are singletons. The specimen was peripheral blood. These receptors were collected from a man aged 25 to 45 with Graves' ophthalmopathy.

The V gene is TRBV6-2 or TRBV6-3, the J gene TRBJ2-4, with D tentatively TRBD2 (6 bases). Germline CDR1 reads MNHEY; CDR2 reads SVGEGT. This CDR3 spans 18 amino acids. V was clipped by 5 bases and J by 9 bases, with 29 bases between them. The CDR3 bases are TGTGCCAGCAGTCAACCTCGGGACTCTGGGAGTTTGTTGGTCATTCAGTACTTC. Translation: CASSQPRDSGSLLVIQYF.

The rearrangement uses TRBV6-1 and TRBJ1-1; TRBD1 might be the D (5 bases). The CDR3 covers 13 residues. The V gene lost 7 bases and the J gene lost 2 bases, with 11 bases spanning the gap. Germline V lookup: CDR1 MNHNS, CDR2 SASEGT. DNA for the CDR3: TGTGCCAGCATTCGGCAGGGTAACACTGAAGCTTTCTTT. Translating gives CASIRQGNTEAFF.

This clonotype was counted between two and nine times. The V and J genes are TRBV6-5 and TRBJ2-7, with TRBD1 matching 9 bases. V lost 4 bases, J lost 4 bases, and 8 bases stayed unmatched. The CDR3 runs to 15 residues. The germline CDR1 and CDR2 sequences are MNHEY and SVGAGI. The CDR3, as DNA: TGTGCCAGCAGTTCGGGACAGGGTTTTAGGTACGAGCAGTACTTC. This sequence encodes CASSSGQGFRYEQYF.

The chain couples TRBV6-2 or TRBV6-3 to TRBJ1-1; 8 bases align to TRBD1. From germline, CDR1 is MNHEY and CDR2 SVGEGT. CDR3 length: 14 amino acids. V lost 5 bases to trimming and J lost 7 bases; unmatched junction nucleotides: 9. Here the CDR3 DNA reads TGTGCCAGCAGTGGGACCGACAGGGGATTTGAAGCTTTCTTT. Translating gives CASSGTDRGFEAFF.

The sample holds many counts of this clonotype. The chain is built from TRBV10-3 and TRBJ2-4, with TRBD1 as a possible D gene (5 bases). Germline CDR1 reads ENHRY; CDR2 reads SYGVKD. This CDR3 contains 16 residues. Trimming removed 6 bases at V and 2 bases at J, with 17 bases between. The CDR3 nucleotides are TGTGCCATCAGCCAACCAAAGGGGCAGACCAAAAACATTCAGTACTTC. Encoded protein: CAISQPKGQTKNIQYF.

This clonotype was seen many times. V usage is TRBV5-8 and J usage is TRBJ1-1; D might be TRBD1 (5 bases). Germline V gene lookup returns CDR1 SGHTS and CDR2 YDEGEE. There are 14 residues in the CDR3. V was clipped by 4 bases and J by 1 base, with 11 bases between them. As DNA, the CDR3 is TGTGCCAGCAGCGCCCCGACAGCGAACACTGAAGCTTTCTTT. Its translation is CASSAPTANTEAFF.

The V call is TRBV10-3, the J call TRBJ2-5, with 7 bases that match TRBD1. There are 13 residues in the CDR3. V lost 10 bases and J lost 2; bases outside the gene matches: 7. CDR1 and CDR2 (germline): ENHRY, SYGVKD. The CDR3 loop is CATQTGPQETQYF. CDR3 in DNA: TGTGCCACCCAGACAGGGCCACAAGAGACCCAGTACTTC.